The rows below give T cell receptor beta chains drawn from one sample of a study of T cell responses to AZD1222 COVID-19 vaccine. This table comes from immunoSEQ multiplex PCR, and its TCRdb copy is limited to in-frame clones, with some not included. The repertoire has 90,000 to 100,000 clones, 88% of them found once; the top ten carry about 12%. Sequencing was performed on peripheral blood, taken 28 days after the second AZD1222 dose. The receptors were sampled from an adult who received the AZD1222 COVID-19 vaccine. CDR3s include the opening cysteine and the closing phenylalanine or tryptophan. A D gene is named only where the DNA matches it firmly. Size is stated for part of the rows, as once, few or many counts, or as a class when the clone is expanded.

j_call clone_size v_call d_call cdr3_aa cdr3_nt
TRBJ1-5 NA TRBV6-5 TRBD1 CASSRQGAYQPQHF TGTGCCAGCAGCCGACAGGGGGCCTATCAGCCCCAGCATTTT
TRBJ2-5 once TRBV7-9 NA CASSLANLQETQYF TGTGCCAGCAGCTTAGCCAACCTCCAAGAGACCCAGTACTTC
TRBJ1-6 once TRBV27 NA CASSSTGQGSPLHF TGTGCCAGCAGCTCGACAGGCCAGGGTTCACCCCTCCACTTT
TRBJ2-3 few TRBV2 NA CASSIADSTDTQYF TGTGCCAGCAGTATAGCGGATAGCACAGATACGCAGTATTTT
TRBJ2-3 NA TRBV10-1 TRBD2 CASSEFTSETDTQYF TGCGCCAGCAGTGAGTTTACTAGCGAAACAGATACGCAGTATTTT
TRBJ1-2 NA TRBV19 TRBD1 CASSTGAGGAYGYTF TGTGCCAGTAGTACGGGGGCAGGGGGAGCCTATGGCTACACCTTC
TRBJ2-1 NA TRBV2 NA CASSERDPAYNEQFF TGTGCCAGCAGTGAAAGAGACCCAGCCTACAATGAGCAGTTCTTC
TRBJ1-5 NA TRBV2 NA CASKGSGDQPQHF TGTGCCAGCAAGGGGTCCGGAGATCAGCCCCAGCATTTT
TRBJ2-1 NA TRBV7-3 NA CASSLTRDPYNEQFF TGTGCCAGCAGCTTAACCAGGGACCCCTACAATGAGCAGTTCTTC
TRBJ1-3 NA TRBV30 NA CAWAPVSSGNTIYF TGTGCCTGGGCCCCGGTCTCCTCTGGAAACACCATATATTTT
TRBJ2-7 NA TRBV4-1 TRBD2 CASSLRTSGGLVYPYEQYF TGCGCCAGCAGCCTAAGGACTAGCGGGGGCCTCGTTTACCCCTACGAGCAGTACTTC
TRBJ2-2 NA TRBV18 NA CASSPDSSTGELFF TGTGCCAGCTCACCAGACAGTTCCACCGGGGAGCTGTTTTTT
TRBJ2-1 few TRBV5-1 TRBD2 CASSLGLAGLKSSYNEQFF TGCGCCAGCAGCTTGGGACTAGCGGGGCTCAAAAGCTCCTACAATGAGCAGTTCTTC
TRBJ1-1 NA TRBV11-3 TRBD1 CASSRDREEKAFF TGTGCCAGCAGCCGCGACAGGGAGGAGAAAGCTTTCTTT
TRBJ1-2 NA TRBV7-9 NA CASSLDQGLTGYTF TGTGCCAGCAGCTTAGACCAGGGTCTAACAGGCTACACCTTC
TRBJ2-1 NA TRBV7-8 NA CASRLRSGPARQYEQFF TGTGCCAGCAGGCTAAGGTCGGGACCGGCACGGCAATATGAGCAGTTCTTC
TRBJ2-1 NA TRBV5-1 NA CASSPGIYNEQFF TGCGCCAGCAGCCCGGGAATCTACAATGAGCAGTTCTTC
TRBJ2-3 NA TRBV6-6 NA CASSDTSTDTQYF TGTGCCAGCAGTGACACTAGCACAGATACGCAGTATTTT
TRBJ2-7 NA TRBV30 TRBD1 CAWTPGTGSYEQYF TGTGCCTGGACACCAGGGACAGGGTCCTACGAGCAGTACTTC
TRBJ1-1 NA TRBV4-3 TRBD1 CASSQDRGLGTEAFF TGCGCCAGCAGCCAAGATAGGGGGCTGGGCACTGAAGCTTTCTTT
TRBJ1-5 NA TRBV10-3 TRBD1 CAIRAGGQNQPQHF TGTGCCATCAGAGCGGGGGGACAGAATCAGCCCCAGCATTTT
TRBJ2-5 once TRBV5-5 NA CASRLRPSDLQETQYF TGTGCCAGCAGGCTTCGACCTTCAGATTTGCAAGAGACCCAGTACTTC
TRBJ2-2 NA TRBV30 NA CAWSLNRGELFF TGTGCCTGGAGCCTTAACCGCGGGGAGCTGTTTTTT
TRBJ2-7 NA TRBV27 NA CASSFRWGQTYEQYF TGTGCCAGCAGTTTTAGGTGGGGTCAGACCTACGAGCAGTACTTC
TRBJ2-3 NA TRBV28 TRBD1 CASIPVQGADTQYF TGTGCCAGCATCCCAGTACAGGGGGCAGATACGCAGTATTTT
TRBJ2-7 NA TRBV11-3 NA CASSLVHPSYEQYF TGTGCCAGCAGCTTAGTACATCCCTCCTACGAGCAGTACTTC
TRBJ2-2 NA TRBV5-1 TRBD1 CASSSRVTGGAIGELFF TGCGCCAGCAGCTCTCGTGTGACAGGGGGCGCGATCGGGGAGCTGTTTTTT
TRBJ1-3 once TRBV7-6 NA CASSLGAPSAVSGNTIYF TGTGCCAGCAGCTTAGGGGCTCCCTCAGCTGTCTCTGGAAACACCATATATTTT
TRBJ2-2 NA TRBV11-2 NA CASSLEPGGKNTGELFF TGTGCCAGCAGCTTAGAACCAGGGGGGAAGAACACCGGGGAGCTGTTTTTT
TRBJ1-6 NA TRBV15 TRBD1 CATSRDQTGDSPLHF TGTGCCACCAGCAGAGATCAAACAGGGGATTCACCCCTCCACTTT
TRBJ2-6 NA TRBV19 NA CASSMTASTGANVLTF TGTGCCAGTAGTATGACCGCTTCTACTGGGGCCAACGTCCTGACTTTC
TRBJ2-5 NA TRBV10-1 TRBD2 CASSDGLAGGETQYF TGCGCCAGCAGTGATGGGCTAGCGGGAGGAGAGACCCAGTACTTC
TRBJ2-7 NA TRBV15 NA CATSRGAESSYEQYF TGTGCCACCAGCAGAGGAGCGGAGAGCTCCTACGAGCAGTACTTC
TRBJ1-6 NA TRBV6-4 NA CASSDYLIIRVSYNSPLHF TGTGCCAGCAGTGACTACCTGATAATCAGGGTCTCCTATAATTCACCCCTCCACTTT
TRBJ2-3 NA TRBV3-1/TRBV3-2 TRBD2 CASSHPGEGDTQYF TGTGCCAGCAGCCACCCGGGGGAGGGAGATACGCAGTATTTT
TRBJ1-5 NA TRBV28 NA CASTLLATSSMDF TGTGCCAGCACCCTTCTCGCGACATCGAGTATGGATTTT
TRBJ1-2 medium-sized TRBV28 NA CASSFNGYTF TGTGCCAGCAGTTTTAATGGCTACACCTTC
TRBJ2-3 NA TRBV19 NA CASSIPAGSTDTQYF TGTGCCAGTAGTATCCCCGCCGGGAGCACAGATACGCAGTATTTT
TRBJ2-2 NA TRBV11-3 TRBD2 CASSSRLAGNTGELFF TGTGCCAGCAGCTCACGACTAGCGGGGAACACCGGGGAGCTGTTTTTT
TRBJ1-6 NA TRBV12-5 NA CASGLEMGNSPLHF TGTGCTAGTGGTTTGGAGATGGGGAATTCACCCCTCCACTTT
TRBJ2-7 NA TRBV10-2 NA CASSEVSSFVSRYEQYF TGCGCCAGCAGTGAGGTGTCTAGCTTCGTATCAAGGTACGAGCAGTACTTC
TRBJ1-5 once TRBV27 NA CASSLSWSNQPQHF TGTGCCAGCAGTTTATCATGGAGCAATCAGCCCCAGCATTTT
TRBJ1-6 NA TRBV6-5 NA CATRGLDSPLHF TGTGCCACCAGGGGTTTGGACTCACCCCTCCACTTT
TRBJ1-2 once TRBV3-1/TRBV3-2 NA CASSQGGTYGYTF TGTGCCAGCAGCCAAGGAGGGACCTATGGCTACACCTTC
TRBJ2-1 NA TRBV9 NA CASSLNEGNEQFF TGTGCCAGCAGCCTCAATGAGGGAAATGAGCAGTTCTTC
TRBJ2-2 NA TRBV9 TRBD2 CASSVTVAGGPDGELFF TGTGCCAGCAGCGTGACTGTAGCGGGGGGGCCTGACGGGGAGCTGTTTTTT
TRBJ2-7 NA TRBV7-8 TRBD1 CASTLGRGRRPEQYF TGTGCCAGCACCTTAGGTAGGGGGCGGCGTCCCGAGCAGTACTTC
TRBJ1-3 NA TRBV14 NA CASSQEGFPGSGNTIYF TGTGCCAGCAGCCAAGAGGGGTTCCCGGGTTCTGGAAACACCATATATTTT
TRBJ1-3 NA TRBV7-8 NA CASSLTAGAGNTIYF TGTGCCAGCAGCTTAACTGCAGGGGCTGGAAACACCATATATTTT
TRBJ1-1 NA TRBV15 NA CAASVGKNTEAFF TGTGCCGCCTCGGTCGGGAAGAACACTGAAGCTTTCTTT
TRBJ1-6 NA TRBV19 NA CASSMRQKSSYNSPLHF TGTGCCAGTAGTATGCGCCAGAAGAGCTCCTATAATTCACCCCTCCACTTT
TRBJ2-4 NA TRBV13 TRBD1 CASSPRGREAKNIQYF TGTGCCAGCAGCCCCAGGGGGCGGGAAGCCAAAAACATTCAGTACTTC
TRBJ2-6 NA TRBV11-3 NA CASSLDSGDRPGANVLTF TGTGCCAGCAGCTTAGATTCGGGGGATAGACCTGGGGCCAACGTCCTGACTTTC
TRBJ1-2 NA TRBV7-3 NA CASSFVGPLSPLNVGTF TGTGCCAGCAGCTTCGTGGGACCCCTTTCTCCACTTAACGTTGGCACCTTC
TRBJ2-7 few TRBV28 NA CASSPPRQVSYEQYF TGTGCCAGCAGTCCCCCCCGACAGGTCTCCTACGAGCAGTACTTC
TRBJ2-7 NA TRBV11-2 TRBD2 CASSLVQTSGAPYEQYF TGTGCCAGCAGCTTAGTCCAGACTAGCGGGGCGCCATACGAGCAGTACTTC
TRBJ2-5 NA TRBV19 TRBD2 CASRTTSGEYEVAQYF TGTGCCAGTAGGACTACCAGCGGGGAGTATGAGGTAGCCCAGTACTTC